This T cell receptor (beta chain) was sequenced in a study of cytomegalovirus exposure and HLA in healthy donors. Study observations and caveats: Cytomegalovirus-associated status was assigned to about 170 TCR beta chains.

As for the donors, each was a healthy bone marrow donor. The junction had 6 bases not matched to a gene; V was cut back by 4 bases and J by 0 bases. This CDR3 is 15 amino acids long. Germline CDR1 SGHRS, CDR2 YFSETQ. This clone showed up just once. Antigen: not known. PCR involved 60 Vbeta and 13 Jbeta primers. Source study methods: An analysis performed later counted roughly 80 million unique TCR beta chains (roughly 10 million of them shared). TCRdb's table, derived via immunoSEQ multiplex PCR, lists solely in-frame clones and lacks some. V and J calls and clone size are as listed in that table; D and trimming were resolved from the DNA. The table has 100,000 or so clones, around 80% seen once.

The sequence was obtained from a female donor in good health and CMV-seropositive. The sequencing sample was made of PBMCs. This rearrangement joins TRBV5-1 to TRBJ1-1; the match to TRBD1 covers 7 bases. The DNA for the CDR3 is TGCGCCAGCAGCCCCCGGACAGGACTGAACACTGAAGCTTTCTTT. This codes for CASSPRTGLNTEAFF.